Listed below are T cell receptor beta chains from one sample, sequenced in a study of shared clonotypes between healthy human individuals. This table comes from immunoSEQ multiplex PCR, and its TCRdb copy is limited to in-frame clones, with some not included. The table lists about 1.4 million clones, approximately 96% of them singletons. Sequenced material: naive CD4+ T cells sorted from blood. Receptors were obtained from a man in his thirties or forties in good health. Each CDR3 is given with its conserved first and last residue. Size is omitted from some rows. Given values are once, few, many or a class for expanded clones.

>TRBJ1-2|-|TRBV6-1
CASSGDRAFNYGYTF
>TRBJ2-1|-|TRBV28
CASSYSNEQFF
>TRBJ1-1|-|TRBV18
CASSPLGPNTEAFF
>TRBJ2-5|-|TRBV5-1
CASSSLGAGVGETQYF
>TRBJ2-1|-|TRBV6-5
CASSKTGLARGEQFF
>TRBJ2-5|-|TRBV28
CASSFRAGWETQYF
>TRBJ1-2|-|TRBV19
CASRAQLRHGYTF
>TRBJ2-5|-|TRBV11-1
CASSGAGRETQYF
>TRBJ2-7|-|TRBV5-5
CASSLSHEQYF
>TRBJ2-2|-|TRBV5-1
CASSPADRGGGELFF
>TRBJ2-7|once|TRBV5-1
CASSLVRGYEQYF
>TRBJ2-2|-|TRBV9
CASSVDTSGRAGGTGELFF
>TRBJ2-7|-|TRBV19
CASSRRQDSYEQYF
>TRBJ2-3|-|TRBV11-2
CASSRLTVLRTDTQYF
>TRBJ2-5|-|TRBV5-4
CASSLVSQETQYF
>TRBJ1-2|-|TRBV9
CASSVGADSVYGYTF
>TRBJ2-7|-|TRBV25-1
CASSESPTSYEQYF
>TRBJ2-5|-|TRBV4-3
CASSQEVSGTQETQYF
>TRBJ2-1|-|TRBV27
CASSLFGTSVLHNEQFF
>TRBJ2-2|-|TRBV7-2
CASSLTSGGELFF
>TRBJ1-1|-|TRBV28
CASSTGTLGLVEAFF
>TRBJ2-7|-|TRBV6-5
CASSLSPGTSSEQYF